Below are 23 T cell receptor beta chains sequenced from a single sample in a study of tissue T cells after allogeneic stem cell transplantation. Generated by immunoSEQ multiplex PCR, the TCRdb table keeps only in-frame clones and is missing some. The sample contains 42,000 or so clones, around 90% of which appear only once. The specimen comprised blood, sampled before transplantation. The source of these receptors is a woman aged 35-75 years who later had graft-versus-host disease after an allogeneic stem cell transplant.

The chain joins TRBV27 to TRBJ1-1, with D hard to call. Germline V gene sequence: CDR1 MNHEY, CDR2 SMNVEV (reference sequence). V lost 5 bases and J lost 6, with 7 bases in between. The CDR3 sequence is 11 residues long. CDR3 in DNA: TGTGCCAGCAGTCGGGGATCTGAAGCTTTCTTT. Protein product: CASSRGSEAFF.

The chain is built from TRBV15 and TRBJ2-6; D unclear. Germline assignment: CDR1 LNHNV and CDR2 YYDKDF (reference sequence). CDR3 length equals 13 residues. V was pared by 3 bases and J by 3 bases, with 3 bases between. The CDR3 is CATSSVGANVLTF. CDR3 DNA sequence: TGTGCCACCAGCAGTGTTGGGGCCAACGTCCTGACTTTC.

The gene calls are TRBV4-2 and TRBJ2-1; D ambiguous. Looked up from germline, CDR1 is LGHNA and CDR2 is YNFKEQ. CDR3 length: 16 residues. Trimming took off 4 bases at V and 5 bases at J, with 18 bases between the two ends. CDR3 in DNA: TGTGCCAGCAGCCCTACGTCGCGAAGGATCGACAATGAGCAGTTCTTC. Translated, it gives CASSPTSRRIDNEQFF.

In its sample, this clone was seen once. CDR3 nucleotides: TGTGCCGCCCGCGGGACGGATTTCTCCTACGAGCAGTACTTC. Translating gives CAARGTDFSYEQYF. The genes are TRBV10-3 and TRBJ2-7; TRBD2 is a possible D gene (6 bases). The CDR3 has 14 residues. Germline CDR1 is ENHRY and CDR2 is SYGVKD. Between the trimmed V and J ends, which lost 11 bases and 0 bases, there was a span of 17 bases.

The chain links TRBV30 to TRBJ2-7, with 11 bases lining up with TRBD2. Germline assignment: CDR1 GTSNPN and CDR2 SVGIG (reference sequence). The CDR3 covers 15 residues. Trimming took 0 bases from V and 7 from J; bases not matched to a gene: 8. CDR3 sequence (DNA): TGTGCCTGGAGTGTACTCGTAGCGGGAGGGGCAGAGCAGTACTTC. As protein: CAWSVLVAGGAEQYF.

The V call is TRBV15, the J call TRBJ2-5; TRBD1 matches 9 bases. Germline values: CDR1 LNHNV, CDR2 YYDKDF (reference sequence). The V and J ends lost 5 bases and 1 base, in that order; junction bases with no gene match: 5. This CDR3 has 15 residues. The CDR3 DNA reads as TGTGCCACCAGCTGGGGACAGGGCTTCCAAGAGACCCAGTACTTC. It yields the protein CATSWGQGFQETQYF.

This clone was seen more than once but under ten times. The chain carries TRBV11-2 and TRBJ2-7, with D possibly matching TRBD1 (6 bases). The CDR3 covers 13 residues. Trimming cost V 8 bases and J 4 bases, with 15 bases left between them. Germline CDR1 is SGHAT and CDR2 is FQNNGV. CDR3 residues: CASHGQGRYEQYF. The DNA for the CDR3 is TGTGCCAGCCACGGGCAGGGGCGATACGAGCAGTACTTC.

V usage is TRBV6-2 or TRBV6-3 and J usage is TRBJ1-5; D is perhaps TRBD1 (6 bases). Germline values: CDR1 MNHEY, CDR2 SVGEGT. The CDR3 loop spans 14 amino acids. The V end was cut by 2 bases, the J end by 5 bases, with 10 bases between. The CDR3 here is CASSYRGAHQPQHF. CDR3 nucleotide sequence: TGTGCCAGCAGTTACCGGGGGGCTCATCAGCCCCAGCATTTT.

This chain links TRBV5-1 with TRBJ2-7; D gene uncertain. Trimming removed 1 base at V and 0 bases at J, with 17 bases between. Germline CDR1 is SGHRS and CDR2 is YFSETQ. The CDR3 runs 17 residues. The CDR3 spells CASSLPPGTDFSYEQYF. The CDR3 nucleotides are TGCGCCAGCAGCTTGCCCCCGGGCACCGACTTCTCCTACGAGCAGTACTTC. The full variable domain, with the rest looked up from reference TRBV5-1 and TRBJ2-7, is KAGVTQTPRYLIKTRGQQVTLSCSPISGHRSVSWYQQTPGQGLQFLFEYFSETQRNKGNFPGRFSGRQFSNSRSEMNVSTLELGDSALYLCASSLPPGTDFSYEQYFGPGTRLTVT.

The genes are TRBV18 and TRBJ2-1, with D hard to call. This CDR3 has 14 amino acids. From germline, CDR1 is KGHSH and CDR2 LQKENI. Trimming removed 3 bases from V and 5 bases from J, with 11 bases in between. The DNA for the CDR3 is TGTGCCAGCTCACCCCTAGACACCCACAATGAGCAGTTCTTC. Its protein is CASSPLDTHNEQFF.

The V call is TRBV28, the J call TRBJ2-2; D gene ambiguous. V lost 5 bases and J lost 0, with 4 bases in between. The CDR3 is 13 amino acids. CDR1 and CDR2 (germline): MDHEN, SYDVKM. DNA of the CDR3: TGTGCCAGCAGTGCCCCGAACACCGGGGAGCTGTTTTTT. Protein: CASSAPNTGELFF.

CDR3 nucleotides: TGCAGTGCTAGAGTGAGAGAGACCCAGTACTTC. Protein: CSARVRETQYF. V is TRBV20-1 and J is TRBJ2-5; D gene unclear. The CDR3 consists of 11 residues. Germline V CDR1 and CDR2: DFQATT, SNEGSKA (reference sequence). V was shortened by 1 base and J by 4 bases, with 4 bases between the two germline ends.

The J gene is TRBJ1-1, the V gene TRBV3-1 (or the pseudogene TRBV3-2); 8 nucleotides agree with TRBD1. V trimming: 2 bases; J trimming: 1 base; junction bases outside the gene matches: 3. Germline V gene sequence: CDR1 LGHDT, CDR2 YNNKEL (reference sequence). The CDR3 extends over 15 amino acids. The CDR3 here is CASSQIGQGNTEAFF. Here the CDR3 DNA reads TGTGCCAGCAGCCAAATCGGACAGGGGAACACTGAAGCTTTCTTT.

The chain recombines TRBV10-3 with TRBJ1-4; D perhaps matches TRBD1 (5 bases). Per the germline V gene, CDR1 is ENHRY and CDR2 is SYGVKD. Trimming cost V 7 bases and J 8 bases, with 14 bases left between them. CDR3 size: 13 residues. In DNA, the CDR3 is TGTGCCATCATGGGGGGTCCGGGCGAAAAACTGTTTTTT. Protein product: CAIMGGPGEKLFF.

The CDR3, as DNA: TGTGCCAGCACTTCCAGGAGAAGTGGCTACACCTTC. Its translation is CASTSRRSGYTF. The V and J genes are TRBV28 and TRBJ1-2; D not certain. Trimming removed 7 bases from V and 7 bases from J, with 13 bases in between. Germline V CDR1 and CDR2: MDHEN, SYDVKM. CDR3 length equals 12 residues.

This rearrangement joins TRBV27 to TRBJ1-1, with D perhaps TRBD1 (5 bases). The V gene lost 4 bases and the J gene lost 7 bases, with 16 bases spanning the gap. This CDR3 is 14 amino acids long. In germline, CDR1 is MNHEY, CDR2 SMNVEV (reference sequence). Here the CDR3 DNA reads TGTGCCAGCAGTTCGATGGGCGGGGGGGGTGAAGCTTTCTTT. The encoded protein is CASSSMGGGGEAFF.

V usage is TRBV5-1 and J usage is TRBJ1-1; D unresolved. Trimming shortened V by 0 bases and J by 0 bases, and 6 bases separated the two germline ends. Germline V CDR1 and CDR2: SGHRS, YFSETQ. The CDR3 length is 14 residues. The CDR3 here is CASSLAGMNTEAFF. CDR3 sequence (DNA): TGCGCCAGCAGCTTGGCCGGGATGAACACTGAAGCTTTCTTT. Drawing the rest from reference TRBV5-1 and TRBJ1-1, the complete variable domain is KAGVTQTPRYLIKTRGQQVTLSCSPISGHRSVSWYQQTPGQGLQFLFEYFSETQRNKGNFPGRFSGRQFSNSRSEMNVSTLELGDSALYLCASSLAGMNTEAFFGQGTRLTVV.

This clone showed up just a few times. The sample has other DNA sequences that encode this CDR3 too. The J gene is TRBJ2-5, the V gene TRBV2, with no clear D. The CDR3 has 13 amino acids. In germline, CDR1 is SNHLY, CDR2 FYNNEI. V lost 6 bases and J lost 5, with 13 bases in between. CDR3 coding DNA: TGTGCCAGCAGGGCAGGTGTGGGGGAGACCCAGTACTTC. It codes for CASRAGVGETQYF.

The chain is built from TRBV7-8 and TRBJ1-5; 7 bases are shared with TRBD1. CDR3 length equals 16 residues. In germline, CDR1 is SGHVS, CDR2 FQNEAQ. The trim removed 2 bases at V and 1 base at J, leaving 5 bases unmatched. The CDR3 region is CASSLPDRVSNQPQHF. CDR3 DNA: TGTGCCAGCAGCTTACCAGACAGGGTCAGCAATCAGCCCCAGCATTTT.

This clone was seen a single time. This sequence joins TRBV7-9 and TRBJ1-3, with D unclear. V gave up 3 bases and J gave up 0 bases, with 12 bases separating them. Germline V lookup: CDR1 SEHNR, CDR2 FQNEAQ (reference sequence). There are 16 residues in the CDR3. CDR3 residues: CASSLGQPHSGNTIYF. The CDR3 nucleotides read TGTGCCAGCAGCTTGGGTCAGCCCCACTCTGGAAACACCATATATTTT.

The CDR3 sequence is CASSLFGTGSSETQYF. In DNA form, the CDR3 reads TGCGCCAGCAGCTTGTTCGGGACAGGGAGTTCAGAGACCCAGTACTTC. The chain carries TRBV5-1 and TRBJ2-5, with TRBD1 matching over 9 bases. The germline V gene has CDR1 SGHRS and CDR2 YFSETQ. There are 16 residues in the CDR3. J was trimmed by 4 bases and V by 1 base; bases with no gene match: 8.

This clone was detected only a few times. The rearrangement links TRBV7-6 to TRBJ2-3; 10 bases agree with TRBD2. Germline V lookup: CDR1 SGHVS, CDR2 FNYEAQ. The CDR3 spans 15 residues. The J segment lost 6 bases and the V segment lost 4 bases, leaving 7 bases of the junction unmatched. As DNA, the CDR3 is TGTGCCAGCAGCTACACCCTAGCGGGAGATGATACGCAGTATTTT. Its protein is CASSYTLAGDDTQYF.

The chain carries TRBV28 and TRBJ1-3, with D perhaps TRBD1 (6 bases). The V end lost 3 bases, the J end lost 10 bases, and 22 bases lay between the germline ends. Germline V gene lookup returns CDR1 MDHEN and CDR2 SYDVKM. This CDR3 spans 16 amino acids. The DNA for the CDR3 is TGTGCCAGCAGTTTCAGACAGGAGATCACGAAACAGACCATATATTTT. It yields the protein CASSFRQEITKQTIYF.